This note documents a single T cell receptor beta chain sequence. Its cognate antigen has yet to be identified. It has no much larger one-base neighbor in the sample; base qualities were not kept. The library relied on PCR. Sequenced on a NextSeq 500. Bulk TCR libraries were generated as previously described, with the TCR primers listed in Table S5 used. Total RNA was purified with the Qiagen AllPrep DNA/RNA kit. Reads from multiple sequencing runs of the same library were pooled before analysis. Processing in the source paper ran as follows. Reads were retained only if their TCR constant sequence matched exactly, and those retained reads were trimmed to 150 nt and grouped according to their 12-nt molecular barcodes. Reads in each barcode group were sub-clustered using a 15% Levenshtein threshold, and a quality-weighted consensus sequence was built for each RNA molecule. Non-functional sequences were discarded, and so were lower-count sequences lying one edit away from another sequence. Barcode sub-clusters with fewer than 20% of the maximum read count were removed, based on fitting two negative binomial distributions. TCRdb cleaned the public reads at Q25 with fastp, built clones with MiXCR and kept in-frame beta chains. Identical CDR3 protein sequences are pooled into one entry, listed with their most common genes and DNA. For this entry, the V and J calls and clone size follow TCRdb and not the study's own pipeline. The sample profile shows 80,000 to 100,000 distinct CDR3 sequences; less than 25% of them were found once. Around 1% of the sample is held by the ten biggest clonotypes.

The CDR3 measures 13 amino acids from cysteine to phenylalanine. Of all the DNA, just the CDR3 is kept, 39 bases in frame from base 1. Trimming costs V 1 base and J 2 bases, and their ends lie 4 bases apart. Sequences LNHDA (CDR1) and SQIVND (CDR2) are obtained from the germline V gene (reference sequence). The data are from a study of molecular identifiers for immune sequencing clone quantification (dated by TCRdb to the late 2010s). For context, the study as a whole: For a replicate experiment, RNA from around 18,000 or 91,000 naive CD8 T cells was divided into five aliquots, and four of the five aliquots were sequenced. The study was a methods study using CD8 T cells to benchmark molecular-identifier clustering-based TCR repertoire sequencing (MIDCIRS) and TCR RNA copy counting.

Findings and caveats that apply to the study as a whole: Modeling gave around 3 recovered TCR RNA copies per cell versus around 10 by digital PCR, implying approximately 32% capture efficiency. In CMV-specific effector cells, clones with more than 20 RNA copies accounted for over 97% of molecules, whereas in naive cells such clones accounted for under 1%. Highly expanded clone sizes could be underestimated because identical TCR molecules may share a barcode. When barcode sub-clustering was not used, chimeric consensus sequences inflated TCR diversity, with chimeras reaching as high as 47%. Spiked-in Jurkat TCR RNA equivalent to a single cell was reported to be detectable even among approximately 900,000 naive CD8 T cells. Naive libraries contained spiked-in Jurkat TCR RNA (around ten copies' worth), which is not part of the donor repertoire.

Libraries of naive CD8 T cells were built from anywhere between about 17,000 and 1,000,000 sorted cells, with 10%, 30% or 50% of the purified RNA used. Naive CD8 T cells, defined as CD8+CD4-CCR7+CD45RA+, were FACS-sorted into RLT Plus buffer on a BD FACSAria II. To test detection sensitivity, Jurkat RNA equivalent to roughly eleven TCR copies was spiked into samples of about 17,000-1,100,000 naive CD8 T cells. Enrichment of CD8 T cells was done with RosetteSep CD8+ T Cell Enrichment Cocktail plus Ficoll-Paque, and ACK red cell lysis came afterward. In this chain, TRBV19 is recombined with TRBJ2-3; the D segment cannot be called with confidence. The material sequenced was naive CD8+ T cells from blood, with Jurkat cell RNA spiked in. The sample's cell subset or site label, decoded: FACS-sorted CD8+CD4-CCR7+CD45RA+ naive T cells. This sequence was found in a human donor in good health. Some libraries in this study had Jurkat cell RNA spiked in. In nucleotides, the sequence is TGTGCCAGTAGTATAGCAACCACAGATACGCAGTATTTT. Its coded protein is CASSIATTDTQYF.